This T cell receptor beta chain originates from a study of response to subunit inactivated influenza vaccine. General observations from the study: The authors proposed limited new T cell recruitment per seasonal influenza vaccination.

The CDR3 covers 16 residues. V shed 4 bases, J shed 2 bases, and the junction held 10 bases outside the gene matches. Germline CDR1 MNHEY, CDR2 SVGEGT. A few counts support this clonotype. Its antigen is not known. TCRdb passed the RT-PCR reads through MiXCR, listing each CDR3 protein once. The sample contains about 160,000 distinct CDR3 sequences, under 13% of which appear only once. The sequence derives from a man aged 50 or older who received an inactivated influenza vaccine. The starting material was non-naive T cells sorted from PBMCs, obtained 40 to 50 days after vaccination. The chain combines TRBV6-2 or TRBV6-3 with TRBJ1-1, with 7 bases aligning to TRBD1. The CDR3 region has the DNA TGTGCCAGCAGTTCTCCACCCCCAGGGGGTAACACTGAAGCTTTCTTT. Its protein product is CASSSPPPGGNTEAFF.